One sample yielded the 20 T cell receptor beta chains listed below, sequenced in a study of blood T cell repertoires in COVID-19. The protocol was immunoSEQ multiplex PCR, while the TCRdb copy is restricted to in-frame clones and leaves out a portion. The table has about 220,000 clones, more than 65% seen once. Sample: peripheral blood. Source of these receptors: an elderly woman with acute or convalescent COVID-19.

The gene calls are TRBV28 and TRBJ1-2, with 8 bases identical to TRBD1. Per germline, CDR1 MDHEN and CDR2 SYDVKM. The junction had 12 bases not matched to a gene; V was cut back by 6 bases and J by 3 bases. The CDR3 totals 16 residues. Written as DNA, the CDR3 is TGTGCCAGCAGCCCCGGACAGGGTCAATTTTACTATGGCTACACCTTC. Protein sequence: CASSPGQGQFYYGYTF.

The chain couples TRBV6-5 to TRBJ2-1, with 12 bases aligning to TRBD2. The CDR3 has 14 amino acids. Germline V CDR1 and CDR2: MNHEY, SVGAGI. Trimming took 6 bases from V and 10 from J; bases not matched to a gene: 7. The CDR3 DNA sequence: TGTGCCAGCAGCGGACTAGCGGGGCCAATGGAGCAGTTCTTC. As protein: CASSGLAGPMEQFF.

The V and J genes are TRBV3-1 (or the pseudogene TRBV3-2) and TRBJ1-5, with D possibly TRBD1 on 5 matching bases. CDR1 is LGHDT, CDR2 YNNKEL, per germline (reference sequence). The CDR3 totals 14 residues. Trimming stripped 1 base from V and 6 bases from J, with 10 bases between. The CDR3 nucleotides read TGTGCCAGCAGCCAAGTGGGGGGAACTCAGCCCCAGCATTTT. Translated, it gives CASSQVGGTQPQHF.

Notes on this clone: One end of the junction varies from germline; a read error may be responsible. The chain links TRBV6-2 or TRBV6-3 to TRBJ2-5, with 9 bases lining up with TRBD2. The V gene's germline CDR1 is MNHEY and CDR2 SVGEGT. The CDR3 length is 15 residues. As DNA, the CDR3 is TGTGCCAGCAGTTACCCGCGGGGGGGCCAACAGACCCAGTACTTC. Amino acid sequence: CASSYPRGGQQTQYF.

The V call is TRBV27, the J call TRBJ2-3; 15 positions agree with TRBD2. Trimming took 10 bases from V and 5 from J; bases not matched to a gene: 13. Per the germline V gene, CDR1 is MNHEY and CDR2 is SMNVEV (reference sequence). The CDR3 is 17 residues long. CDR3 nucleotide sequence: TGTGCCACCATTAATTCAAAGGGACTAGCGGGGGGAGATACGCAGTATTTT. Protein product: CATINSKGLAGGDTQYF.

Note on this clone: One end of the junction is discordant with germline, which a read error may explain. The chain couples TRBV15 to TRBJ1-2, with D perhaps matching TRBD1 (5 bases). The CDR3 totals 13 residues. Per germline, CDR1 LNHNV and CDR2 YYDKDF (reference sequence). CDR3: CATSGDRRGRATF. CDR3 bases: TGTGCCACCAGCGGAGATAGAAGGGGTCGGGCGACCTTC.

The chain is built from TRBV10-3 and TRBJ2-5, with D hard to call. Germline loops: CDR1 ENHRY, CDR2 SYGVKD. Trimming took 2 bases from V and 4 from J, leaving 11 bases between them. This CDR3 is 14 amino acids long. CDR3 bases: TGTGCCATCAGTGAGGGGCAGGTCCGAGAGACCCAGTACTTC. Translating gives CAISEGQVRETQYF.

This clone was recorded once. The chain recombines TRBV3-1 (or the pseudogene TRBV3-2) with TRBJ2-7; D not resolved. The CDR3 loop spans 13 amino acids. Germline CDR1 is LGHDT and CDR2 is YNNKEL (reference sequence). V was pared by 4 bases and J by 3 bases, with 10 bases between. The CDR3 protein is CASSRNSHYEQYF. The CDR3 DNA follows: TGTGCCAGCAGCCGAAACTCCCACTACGAGCAGTACTTC.

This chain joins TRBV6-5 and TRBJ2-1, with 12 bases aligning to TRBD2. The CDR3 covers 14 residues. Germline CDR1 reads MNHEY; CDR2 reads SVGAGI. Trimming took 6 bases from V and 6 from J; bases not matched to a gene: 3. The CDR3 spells CASSGLAGLNEQFF. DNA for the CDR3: TGTGCCAGCAGCGGACTAGCGGGGCTCAATGAGCAGTTCTTC.

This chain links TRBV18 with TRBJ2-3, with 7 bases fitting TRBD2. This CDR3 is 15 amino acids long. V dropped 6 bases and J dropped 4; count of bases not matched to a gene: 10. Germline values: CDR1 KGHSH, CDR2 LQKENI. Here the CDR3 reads CASSFPGGGADTQYF. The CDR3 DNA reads TGTGCCAGCTCTTTTCCGGGAGGAGGGGCAGATACGCAGTATTTT.

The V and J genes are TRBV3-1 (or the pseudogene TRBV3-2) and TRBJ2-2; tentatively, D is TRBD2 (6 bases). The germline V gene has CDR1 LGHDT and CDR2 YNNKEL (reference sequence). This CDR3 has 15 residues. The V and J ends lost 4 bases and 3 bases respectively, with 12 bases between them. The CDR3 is CASSLRRVHTGELFF. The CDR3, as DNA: TGTGCCAGCAGCCTCAGGAGGGTCCACACCGGGGAGCTGTTTTTT.

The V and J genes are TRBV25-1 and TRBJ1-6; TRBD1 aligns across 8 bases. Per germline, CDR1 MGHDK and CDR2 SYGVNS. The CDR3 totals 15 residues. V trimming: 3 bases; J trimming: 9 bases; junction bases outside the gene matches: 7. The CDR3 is CASSEEGQVLSPLHF. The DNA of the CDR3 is TGTGCCAGCAGTGAGGAGGGACAGGTGCTTTCACCCCTCCACTTT.

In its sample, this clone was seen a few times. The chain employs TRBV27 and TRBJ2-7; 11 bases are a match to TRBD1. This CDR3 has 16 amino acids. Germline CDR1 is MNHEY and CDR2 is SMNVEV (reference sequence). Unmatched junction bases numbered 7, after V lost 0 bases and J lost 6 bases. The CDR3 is CASSLSGGTGGFEQYF. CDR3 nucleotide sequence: TGTGCCAGCAGTTTATCGGGAGGGACAGGGGGTTTCGAGCAGTACTTC.

The CDR3 loop is CASSVTSGGPNEQFF. CDR3 DNA: TGTGCCAGCAGTGTGACTAGCGGGGGGCCCAATGAGCAGTTCTTC. The chain carries TRBV6-4 and TRBJ2-1; TRBD2 aligns across 13 bases. This CDR3 has 15 residues. J gave up 6 bases and V 4 bases, and 3 bases lay outside the gene matches. Germline CDR1 reads MRHNA; CDR2 reads SNTAGT.

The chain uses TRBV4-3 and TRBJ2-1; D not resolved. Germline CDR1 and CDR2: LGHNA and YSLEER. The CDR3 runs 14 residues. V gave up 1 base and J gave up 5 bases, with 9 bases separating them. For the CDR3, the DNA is TGCGCCAGCAGCCAAGTAAGAGGAAACAATGAGCAGTTCTTC. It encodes CASSQVRGNNEQFF.

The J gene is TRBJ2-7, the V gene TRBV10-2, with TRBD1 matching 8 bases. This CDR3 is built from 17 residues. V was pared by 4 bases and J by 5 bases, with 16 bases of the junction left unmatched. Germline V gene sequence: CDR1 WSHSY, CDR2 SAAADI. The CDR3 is CASSGFAGTGLFDEQYF. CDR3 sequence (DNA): TGCGCCAGCAGTGGGTTCGCCGGGACAGGCCTTTTCGACGAGCAGTACTTC.

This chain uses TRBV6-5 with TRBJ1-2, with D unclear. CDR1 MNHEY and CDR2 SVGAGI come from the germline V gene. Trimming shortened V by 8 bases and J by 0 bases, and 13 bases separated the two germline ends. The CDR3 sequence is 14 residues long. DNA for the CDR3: TGTGCCAGCTCCACCATCGGAGCTAACTATGGCTACACCTTC. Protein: CASSTIGANYGYTF.

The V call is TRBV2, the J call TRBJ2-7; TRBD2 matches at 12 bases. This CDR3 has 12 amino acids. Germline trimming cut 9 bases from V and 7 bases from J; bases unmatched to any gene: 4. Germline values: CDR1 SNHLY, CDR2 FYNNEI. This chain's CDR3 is CASRLAGDEQYF. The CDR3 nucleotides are TGTGCCAGTCGACTAGCGGGGGATGAGCAGTACTTC.

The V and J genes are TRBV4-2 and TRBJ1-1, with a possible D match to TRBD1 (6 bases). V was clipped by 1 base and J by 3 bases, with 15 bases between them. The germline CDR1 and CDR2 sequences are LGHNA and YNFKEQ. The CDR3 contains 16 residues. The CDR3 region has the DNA TGTGCCAGCAGCCAAGGGACAGATCTTCGTTACACTGAAGCTTTCTTT. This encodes CASSQGTDLRYTEAFF.

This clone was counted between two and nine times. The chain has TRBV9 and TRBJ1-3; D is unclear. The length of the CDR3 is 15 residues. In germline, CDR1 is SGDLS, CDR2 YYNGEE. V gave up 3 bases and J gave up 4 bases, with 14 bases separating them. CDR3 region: CASSARGVRGNTIYF. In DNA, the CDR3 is TGTGCCAGCAGCGCGCGGGGAGTTCGGGGAAACACCATATATTTT.